The 26 T cell receptor beta chains below come from one sample, sequenced in a study of cytomegalovirus exposure and HLA in healthy donors. PCR involved 60 Vbeta and 13 Jbeta primers. The repertoire was sequenced with immunoSEQ multiplex PCR; TCRdb's copy has only in-frame clones and lacks some. The sample has some 96,000 clones, under 65% seen once. The sample taken for sequencing was PBMCs. The origin of the receptors is a man aged 60-69 years in good health and CMV-seronegative.

The CDR3, as DNA: TGTGCCAGCAGTGGTACAGGGCTCAATGAAAAACTGTTTTTT. Translation gives CASSGTGLNEKLFF. J is TRBJ1-4 and V is TRBV28; possibly TRBD1 for D (6 bases). Germline V lookup: CDR1 MDHEN, CDR2 SYDVKM. With 5 bases removed from V and 5 bases from J, the gap between germline ends came to 12 bases. The CDR3 totals 14 residues.

J is TRBJ2-3 and V is TRBV7-9, with 9 positions matching TRBD1. The CDR3 runs 15 residues. The ends lost 5 bases at V and 3 bases at J; junction bases unmatched: 6. The germline V gene encodes CDR1 SEHNR and CDR2 FQNEAQ (reference sequence). The CDR3 is CASSRGTGTTDTQYF. The CDR3 coding sequence is TGTGCCAGCAGCCGAGGGACAGGGACTACAGATACGCAGTATTTT.

V and J are TRBV7-3 and TRBJ2-1; 11 bases align to TRBD2. V shed 5 bases and J 5 bases; nucleotides not matched to a gene: 5. From germline, CDR1 is SGHTA and CDR2 FQGTGA. This CDR3 has 15 amino acids. Here the CDR3 reads CASSTGTSGHNEQFF. As DNA, the CDR3 is TGTGCCAGCAGCACAGGGACTAGCGGCCACAATGAGCAGTTCTTC.

The chain carries TRBV7-9 and TRBJ2-1, with 7 bases aligning to TRBD1. With V trimmed by 7 bases and J by 8 bases, 5 bases remained unmatched. From germline, CDR1 is SEHNR and CDR2 FQNEAQ (reference sequence). CDR3 length equals 12 residues. The CDR3 region has the DNA TGTGCCAGCAATGAACAGGGGTATGAGCAGTTCTTC. The encoded protein is CASNEQGYEQFF. The whole variable domain, remainder taken from reference TRBV7-9 and TRBJ2-1, is DTGVSQNPRHKITKRGQNVTFRCDPISEHNRLYWYRQTLGQGPEFLTYFQNEAQLEKSRLLSDRFSAERPKGSFSTLEIQRTEQGDSAMYLCASNEQGYEQFFGPGTRLTVL.

This rearrangement joins TRBV10-3 to TRBJ1-1; possibly TRBD1 for D (5 bases). Per germline, CDR1 ENHRY and CDR2 SYGVKD. There are 12 residues in the CDR3. Trimming stripped 6 bases from V and 8 bases from J, with 13 bases between. This CDR3 reads CAIRGAGGEAFF. The CDR3 bases are TGTGCCATCAGGGGTGCGGGGGGAGAAGCTTTCTTT.

The chain joins TRBV9 to TRBJ1-3, with TRBD1 identical over 9 bases. V trimming: 4 bases; J trimming: 4 bases; junction bases outside the gene matches: 6. This CDR3 contains 15 residues. Germline-derived CDR1 and CDR2 are SGDLS and YYNGEE. CDR3 residues: CASSPGTGFGNTIYF. CDR3 DNA: TGTGCCAGCAGCCCCGGGACAGGGTTCGGAAACACCATATATTTT.

This chain links TRBV5-1 with TRBJ1-4, with TRBD1 identical over 12 bases. The CDR3 totals 16 residues. Germline loops: CDR1 SGHRS, CDR2 YFSETQ. V trimming: 5 bases; J trimming: 8 bases; junction bases outside the gene matches: 10. CDR3: CASRVTSGTGGEKLFF. DNA of the CDR3: TGCGCCAGCAGGGTTACATCCGGGACAGGGGGCGAAAAACTGTTTTTT.

This clone came up once. The chain combines TRBV27 with TRBJ1-6; 7 bases align to TRBD1. This CDR3 contains 14 residues. With 4 bases clipped from V and 9 bases from J, the junction kept 6 bases outside the gene matches. The germline V gene encodes CDR1 MNHEY and CDR2 SMNVEV (reference sequence). The CDR3 protein is CASSSTGAVSPLHF. The CDR3 bases are TGTGCCAGCAGTTCTACAGGGGCGGTTTCACCCCTCCACTTT.

The chain has TRBV29-1 and TRBJ1-3; 7 bases line up with TRBD1. The ends lost 5 bases at V and 0 bases at J; junction bases unmatched: 4. Germline CDR1 is SQVTM and CDR2 is ANQGSEA. The CDR3 totals 14 residues. The CDR3 DNA reads TGCAGCGTTCCAGGGGACAGCTCTGGAAACACCATATATTTT. This sequence encodes CSVPGDSSGNTIYF.

This clone was observed a handful of times. The J gene is TRBJ1-5, the V gene TRBV5-6; D is possibly TRBD1 (5 bases). This CDR3 has 15 residues. Per germline, CDR1 SGHDT and CDR2 YYEEEE. V dropped 0 bases and J dropped 5 bases, with 12 bases sitting between them. This chain's CDR3 is CASSLGRGPDQPQHF. CDR3 nucleotides: TGTGCCAGCAGCTTGGGTAGGGGTCCGGATCAGCCCCAGCATTTT. Variable domain in full (rest from reference TRBV5-6 and TRBJ1-5): DAGVTQSPTHLIKTRGQQVTLRCSPKSGHDTVSWYQQALGQGPQFIFQYYEEEERQRGNFPDRFSGHQFPNYSSELNVNALLLGDSALYLCASSLGRGPDQPQHFGDGTRLSIL.

This chain joins TRBV19 and TRBJ1-5, with 7 bases fitting TRBD1. This CDR3 has 15 residues. J gave up 6 bases and V 8 bases, and 13 bases lay outside the gene matches. Germline CDR1 is LNHDA and CDR2 is SQIVND (reference sequence). For the CDR3, the DNA is TGTGCCAGTGACAAAACGACAGGGTGGTTTCAGCCCCAGCATTTT. Amino acids: CASDKTTGWFQPQHF.

J is TRBJ1-6 and V is TRBV4-1, with no clear D. The CDR3 is 12 amino acids. V was shortened by 1 base and J by 16 bases, with 11 bases between the two germline ends. Germline CDR1 and CDR2: MGHRA and YSYEKL. The CDR3 reads CASSQVRSNLHF. Here the CDR3 DNA reads TGCGCCAGCAGCCAAGTCCGTAGCAATCTCCACTTT.

This clone was seen only a few times. The rearrangement uses TRBV11-3 and TRBJ1-1, with a tentative D call TRBD1 (6 bases). The germline V gene has CDR1 SGHNT and CDR2 YENEEA. Trimming removed 4 bases from V and 0 bases from J, with 12 bases in between. The CDR3 contains 15 residues. In DNA, the CDR3 is TGTGCCAGCAGCTCTTCAGGGGCGATGAACACTGAAGCTTTCTTT. This codes for CASSSSGAMNTEAFF.

The chain combines TRBV19 with TRBJ2-3, with 10 bases aligning to TRBD2. Germline trimming cut 5 bases from V and 1 base from J; bases unmatched to any gene: 9. The CDR3 extends over 17 amino acids. Germline V gene sequence: CDR1 LNHDA, CDR2 SQIVND (reference sequence). The CDR3, as DNA: TGTGCCAGTAGTCTGAGGGGCCTAGCGGGGGGCACAGATACGCAGTATTTT. It yields the protein CASSLRGLAGGTDTQYF.

This clone turned up a few times. The chain carries TRBV9 and TRBJ2-2; TRBD2 agrees at 7 bases. Trimming at V came to 4 bases and at J to 7 bases, leaving 7 bases not matched to a gene. The germline V gene encodes CDR1 SGDLS and CDR2 YYNGEE. CDR3 length: 14 amino acids. The CDR3 bases are TGTGCCAGCAGCACCCGGGGAGGGAGCGGGGAGCTGTTTTTT. Translation gives CASSTRGGSGELFF.

Comment on this clone: One junction end disagrees with the germline gene, perhaps due to a read error. This rearrangement joins TRBV7-9 to TRBJ2-5; 7 bases are shared with TRBD2. Germline values: CDR1 SEHNR, CDR2 FQNEAQ (reference sequence). The CDR3 contains 15 residues. In nucleotides, the CDR3 is TGTTCCAGCAGTTCCCCTCCGGGAGGCCAGGGGACCCAGTACTTC. Its protein product is CSSSSPPGGQGTQYF.

This clone was observed a single time. The chain has TRBV15 and TRBJ1-5, with 8 bases matching TRBD1. J lost 1 base, V lost 5 bases, and 7 bases had no gene match. Germline lookup yields CDR1 LNHNV and CDR2 YYDKDF (reference sequence). The CDR3 has 16 residues. The CDR3 sequence: CATSGQGAFSNQPQHF. The CDR3 DNA reads TGTGCCACCAGCGGTCAGGGGGCGTTCAGCAATCAGCCCCAGCATTTT.

The rearrangement joins TRBV2 to TRBJ1-1; 7 nucleotides match TRBD1. The CDR3 loop spans 15 amino acids. Looked up from germline, CDR1 is SNHLY and CDR2 is FYNNEI. V lost 6 bases, J lost 5 bases, and 12 bases stayed unmatched. CDR3 loop: CASSQSIGGQTEAFF. The CDR3 DNA follows: TGTGCCAGCAGCCAAAGTATAGGGGGCCAGACTGAAGCTTTCTTT.

This chain connects TRBV5-5 to TRBJ2-5; D is uncertain. V gave up 1 base and J gave up 5 bases, with 15 bases separating them. Germline V lookup: CDR1 SGHKS, CDR2 YYEKEE (reference sequence). The CDR3 covers 15 residues. The CDR3 coding sequence is TGTGCCAGCAGCTTGACCTCTCCCCAGAGGGAGACCCAGTACTTC. This translates into CASSLTSPQRETQYF.

This rearrangement joins TRBV18 to TRBJ1-6, with 7 positions matching TRBD1. Losses at the gene ends were 5 bases for V and 7 bases for J; bases not matched to a gene: 8. This CDR3 comprises 15 residues. In germline, CDR1 is KGHSH, CDR2 LQKENI. The DNA of the CDR3 is TGTGCCAGCTCAGCCAGGGACAGTTCCAATTCACCCCTCCACTTT. Its protein is CASSARDSSNSPLHF.

The CDR3 DNA reads as TGTGCCAGTAGTACGACAGTGAACACTGAAGCTTTCTTT. Translating it yields CASSTTVNTEAFF. The chain recombines TRBV19 with TRBJ1-1; weak D call: TRBD1 (5 bases). This CDR3 spans 13 amino acids. CDR1 LNHDA and CDR2 SQIVND come from the germline V gene (reference sequence). V shed 4 bases and J shed 0 bases, with 6 bases lying between them.

This rearrangement joins TRBV28 to TRBJ2-2, with TRBD1 matching 7 bases. J was trimmed by 7 bases and V by 7 bases; bases with no gene match: 6. The CDR3 runs to 13 residues. Germline assignment: CDR1 MDHEN and CDR2 SYDVKM. CDR3 DNA sequence: TGTGCCAGCAACAGGGGTAATGTCGGGGAGCTGTTTTTT. Encoded protein: CASNRGNVGELFF.

This clone was detected only a few times. V is TRBV5-4 and J is TRBJ2-1, with 8 bases matching TRBD2. There are 15 residues in the CDR3. V lost 0 bases, J lost 8 bases, and 7 bases stayed unmatched. The germline gives CDR1 SGHNT, CDR2 YYREEE (reference sequence). CDR3 DNA: TGTGCCAGCAGCTTGGAGCGGGAGCTGGGGCATGAGCAGTTCTTC. Translated, it gives CASSLERELGHEQFF.

The chain recombines TRBV7-9 with TRBJ2-3; 9 bases align to TRBD1. CDR1 is SEHNR and CDR2 is FQNEAQ in the germline V gene (reference sequence). V lost 3 bases to trimming and J lost 2 bases; unmatched junction nucleotides: 9. CDR3 length: 17 residues. CDR3 nucleotide sequence: TGTGCCAGCAGCTTCGGACCCGGGACAGGGAACACAGATACGCAGTATTTT. Residues: CASSFGPGTGNTDTQYF.

The count of this clone is one. Germline is not matched at one junction end, which may reflect a read error. The chain joins TRBV7-9 to TRBJ1-6, with D perhaps TRBD1 (6 bases). CDR1 SEHNR and CDR2 FQNEAQ come from the germline V gene (reference sequence). The CDR3 is made up of 15 amino acids. This CDR3 reads CSSSELDSPNSPLHF. The CDR3 DNA sequence: TGTTCCAGCAGCGAGCTGGACAGCCCTAATTCACCCCTCCACTTT.

CDR3 loop: CATSRDTLDRVGGYTF. DNA for the CDR3: TGTGCCACCAGCAGAGATACACTCGACAGGGTAGGTGGCTACACCTTC. The chain uses TRBV15 and TRBJ1-2, with TRBD1 identical over 7 bases. Trimming took 0 bases from V and 7 from J; bases not matched to a gene: 11. CDR1 LNHNV and CDR2 YYDKDF come from the germline V gene (reference sequence). The CDR3 covers 16 residues. The whole variable domain, remainder taken from reference TRBV15 and TRBJ1-2, is DAMVIQNPRYQVTQFGKPVTLSCSQTLNHNVMYWYQQKSSQAPKLLFHYYDKDFNNEADTPDNFQSRRPNTSFCFLDIRSPGLGDTAMYLCATSRDTLDRVGGYTFGSGTRLTVV.